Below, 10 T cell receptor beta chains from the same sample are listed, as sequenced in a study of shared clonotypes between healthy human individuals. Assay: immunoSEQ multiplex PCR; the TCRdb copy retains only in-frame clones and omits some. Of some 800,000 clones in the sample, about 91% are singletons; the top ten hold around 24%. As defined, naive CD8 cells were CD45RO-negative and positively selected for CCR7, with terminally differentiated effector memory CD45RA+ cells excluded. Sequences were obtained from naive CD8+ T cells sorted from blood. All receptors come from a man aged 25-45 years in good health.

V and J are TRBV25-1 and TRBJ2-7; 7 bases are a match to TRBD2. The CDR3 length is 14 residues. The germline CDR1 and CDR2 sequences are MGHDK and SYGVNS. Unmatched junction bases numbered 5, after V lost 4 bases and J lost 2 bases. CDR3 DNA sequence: TGTGCCAGCAGTGCTAGCGGACCCACCTACGAGCAGTACTTC. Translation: CASSASGPTYEQYF.

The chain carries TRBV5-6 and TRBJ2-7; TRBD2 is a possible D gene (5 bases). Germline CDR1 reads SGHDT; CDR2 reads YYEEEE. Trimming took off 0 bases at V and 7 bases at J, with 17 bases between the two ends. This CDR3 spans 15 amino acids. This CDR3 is CASSLGEKSPGEQYF. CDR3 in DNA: TGTGCCAGCAGCTTGGGTGAGAAATCCCCGGGGGAGCAGTACTTC.

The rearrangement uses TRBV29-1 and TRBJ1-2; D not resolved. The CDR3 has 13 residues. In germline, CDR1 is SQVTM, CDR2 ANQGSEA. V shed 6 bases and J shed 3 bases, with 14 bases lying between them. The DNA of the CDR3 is TGCAGCGTGGTACATTGGAGGGACTATGGCTACACCTTC. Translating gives CSVVHWRDYGYTF.

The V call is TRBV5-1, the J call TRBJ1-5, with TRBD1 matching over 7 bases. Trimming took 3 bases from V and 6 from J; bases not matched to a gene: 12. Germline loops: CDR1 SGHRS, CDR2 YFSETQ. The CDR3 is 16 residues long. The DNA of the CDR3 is TGCGCCAGCAGCTCCGCCTACAGGGGTGGTGTTCAGCCCCAGCATTTT. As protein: CASSSAYRGGVQPQHF.

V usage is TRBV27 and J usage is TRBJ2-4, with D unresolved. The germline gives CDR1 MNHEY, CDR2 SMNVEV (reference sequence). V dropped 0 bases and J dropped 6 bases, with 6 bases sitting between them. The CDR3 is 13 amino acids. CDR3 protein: CASSLSRLNIQYF. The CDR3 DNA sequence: TGTGCCAGCAGTTTATCCAGGCTAAACATTCAGTACTTC.

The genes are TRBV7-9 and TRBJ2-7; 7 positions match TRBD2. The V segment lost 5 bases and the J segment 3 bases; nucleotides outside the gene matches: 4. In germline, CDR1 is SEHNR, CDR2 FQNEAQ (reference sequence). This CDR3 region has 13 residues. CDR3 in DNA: TGTGCCAGCAGCACCCGGACTAGCTACGAGCAGTACTTC. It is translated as CASSTRTSYEQYF.

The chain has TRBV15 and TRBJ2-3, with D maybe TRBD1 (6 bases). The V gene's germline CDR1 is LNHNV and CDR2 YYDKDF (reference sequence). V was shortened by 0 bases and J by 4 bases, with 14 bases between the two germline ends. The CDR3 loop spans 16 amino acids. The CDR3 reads CATSRDRTGFADTQYF. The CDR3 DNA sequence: TGTGCCACCAGCAGAGATCGTACAGGGTTTGCAGATACGCAGTATTTT.

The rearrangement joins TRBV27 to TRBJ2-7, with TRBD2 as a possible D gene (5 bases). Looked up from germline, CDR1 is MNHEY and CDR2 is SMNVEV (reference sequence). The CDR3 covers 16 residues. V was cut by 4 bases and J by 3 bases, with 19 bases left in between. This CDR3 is CASSYGPRGDNYEQYF. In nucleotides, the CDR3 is TGTGCCAGCAGTTACGGCCCTCGGGGAGATAACTACGAGCAGTACTTC.

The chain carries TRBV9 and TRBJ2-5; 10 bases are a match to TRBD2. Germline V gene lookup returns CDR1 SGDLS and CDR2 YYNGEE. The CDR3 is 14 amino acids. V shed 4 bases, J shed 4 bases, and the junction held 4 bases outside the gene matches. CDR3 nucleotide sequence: TGTGCCAGCAGCACCTGGACTAGCGGAGAGACCCAGTACTTC. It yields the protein CASSTWTSGETQYF.

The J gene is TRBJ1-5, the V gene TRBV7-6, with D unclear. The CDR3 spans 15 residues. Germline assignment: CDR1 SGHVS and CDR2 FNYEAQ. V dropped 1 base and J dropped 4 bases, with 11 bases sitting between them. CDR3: CASSLEVGVNQPQHF. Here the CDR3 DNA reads TGTGCCAGCAGCTTAGAGGTTGGGGTGAATCAGCCCCAGCATTTT.